The entry that follows covers one T cell receptor (beta chain) sequence. Its cognate antigen is unknown. The study ran its PCR with 60 Vbeta and 13 Jbeta primers. TCRdb keeps only in-frame clones here, not all; method: immunoSEQ multiplex PCR. The sample lists over 150,000 clones; around 82% were seen once. The entry originates in a study of cytomegalovirus exposure and HLA in healthy donors. Study-wide results and caveats: According to a later analysis, most TCR beta chains associated with CMV appeared HLA-restricted.

The sequence was obtained from a man between 50 and 59 years old in good health and CMV-seropositive. Input material: PBMCs.

CDR3 amino acids: CSVDGTSGTNEQFF. The DNA for the CDR3 is TGCAGCGTTGACGGGACTAGCGGGACGAATGAGCAGTTCTTC. V and J are TRBV29-1 and TRBJ2-1; 13 bases map to TRBD2. J was trimmed by 7 bases and V by 3 bases; bases with no gene match: 3. The CDR3 runs 14 residues. Per the germline V gene, CDR1 is SQVTM and CDR2 is ANQGSEA.